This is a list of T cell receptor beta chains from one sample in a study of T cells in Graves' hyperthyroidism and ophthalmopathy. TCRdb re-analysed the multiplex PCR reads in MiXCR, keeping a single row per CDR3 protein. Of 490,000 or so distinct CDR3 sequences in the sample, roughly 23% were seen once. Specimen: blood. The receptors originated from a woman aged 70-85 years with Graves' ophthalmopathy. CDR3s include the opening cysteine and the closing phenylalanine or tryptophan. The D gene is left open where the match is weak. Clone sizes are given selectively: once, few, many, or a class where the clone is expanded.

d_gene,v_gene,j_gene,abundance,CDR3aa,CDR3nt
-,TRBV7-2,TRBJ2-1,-,CASSLSPTGLSEQFF,TGTGCCAGCAGCCTTTCTCCCACAGGGTTGAGTGAGCAGTTCTTC
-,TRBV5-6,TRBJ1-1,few,CASSSRRRHKAFF,TGTGCCAGCAGCTCTAGACGAAGGCATAAAGCTTTCTTT
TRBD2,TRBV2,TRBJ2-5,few,CASGSGTSGETQYF,TGTGCCAGCGGTTCCGGGACTAGTGGAGAGACCCAGTACTTC
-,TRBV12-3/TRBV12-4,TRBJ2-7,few,CASSPRGLVEQYF,TGTGCCAGCAGCCCCAGGGGATTGGTCGAGCAGTACTTC
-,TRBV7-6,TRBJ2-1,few,CASSLVGLNNNEQFF,TGTGCCAGCAGCTTAGTAGGACTAAACAACAATGAGCAGTTCTTC
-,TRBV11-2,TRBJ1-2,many,CASSSPKGRHGYTF,TGTGCCAGCAGCTCCCCGAAGGGGCGGCATGGCTACACCTTC
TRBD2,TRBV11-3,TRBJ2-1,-,CASSLDGGSFQFF,TGTGCCAGCAGCTTAGATGGCGGGAGCTTTCAGTTCTTC
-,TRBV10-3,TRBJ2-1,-,CAISEPPGEEQIF,TGTGCCATCAGTGAGCCTCCAGGGGAAGAGCAGATCTTC
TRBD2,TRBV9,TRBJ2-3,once,CASSATSGSPYADTQYF,TGTGCCAGCAGCGCTACTAGCGGGAGTCCTTATGCAGATACGCAGTATTTT
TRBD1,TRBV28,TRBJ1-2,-,CASREGGTGYVYTF,TGTGCCAGCAGGGAAGGGGGGACAGGGTATGTCTACACCTTC
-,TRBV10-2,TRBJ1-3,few,CASSEAGLLSGNTIYF,TGCGCCAGCAGTGAAGCAGGATTACTCTCTGGAAACACCATATATTTT
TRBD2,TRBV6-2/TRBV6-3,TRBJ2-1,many,CASSKHSPGLPMIEQFF,TGTGCCAGCAGCAAACACTCCCCGGGACTACCGATGATTGAGCAGTTCTTC
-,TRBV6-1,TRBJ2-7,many,CASSEAQVGTSYYEQYF,TGTGCCAGCAGTGAAGCGCAAGTGGGAACCTCCTACTACGAGCAGTACTTC
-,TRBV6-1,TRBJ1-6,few,CASRQAGSSSYNSPLHF,TGTGCCAGCAGGCAGGCGGGGAGTAGCTCCTATAATTCACCCCTCCACTTT
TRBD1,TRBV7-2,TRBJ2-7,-,CASSLVRTGFWGEQYF,TGTGCCAGCAGCTTAGTTAGGACAGGTTTTTGGGGTGAGCAGTACTTC
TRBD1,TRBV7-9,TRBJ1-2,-,CASSLDRGTGGYTF,TGCGCCAGCAGCCTAGACAGGGGAACGGGTGGCTACACCTTC
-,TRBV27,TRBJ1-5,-,CASSPSGGRRNQPQHF,TGTGCCAGCAGTCCCTCCGGGGGGAGGAGGAATCAGCCCCAGCATTTT
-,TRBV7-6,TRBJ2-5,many,CASNLTPRQETQYF,TGTGCCAGCAACCTGACGCCCAGGCAAGAGACCCAGTACTTC
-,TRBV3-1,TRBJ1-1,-,CASSQVNPVVWGSGMNTEAFF,TGTGCCAGCAGCCAAGTCAATCCCGTAGTATGGGGAAGTGGTATGAACACTGAAGCTTTCTTT
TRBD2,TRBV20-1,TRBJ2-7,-,CSARGEAGAVYEQYF,TGCAGTGCTAGAGGTGAAGCGGGAGCCGTCTACGAGCAGTACTTC
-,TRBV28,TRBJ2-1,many,CASKPDTHNEQFF,TGTGCCAGCAAACCGGACACCCACAATGAGCAGTTCTTC
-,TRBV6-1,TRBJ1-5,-,CASSESAGWEPQHF,TGTGCCAGCAGTGAATCGGCAGGGTGGGAGCCCCAGCATTTT
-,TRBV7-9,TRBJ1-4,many,CASSFRETNEKLFF,TGTGCCAGCAGCTTCAGGGAAACTAATGAAAAACTGTTTTTT
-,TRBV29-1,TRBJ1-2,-,CSVEDGRGYGYTF,TGCAGCGTTGAAGATGGGAGAGGCTATGGCTACACCTTC
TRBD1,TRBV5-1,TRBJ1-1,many,CASSIQGQDTEAFF,TGCGCCAGCAGCATCCAAGGACAGGACACTGAAGCTTTCTTT
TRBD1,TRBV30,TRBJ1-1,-,CAWSQPQGTEAFF,TGTGCCTGGAGTCAACCACAGGGGACTGAAGCTTTCTTT
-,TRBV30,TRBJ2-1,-,CAWILGGGLDEQFF,TGTGCCTGGATCCTAGGAGGAGGGCTTGATGAGCAGTTCTTC
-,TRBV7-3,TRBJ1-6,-,CASSSGHLENSPLHF,TGTGCCAGCAGCAGCGGGCATTTGGAGAATTCACCCCTCCACTTT
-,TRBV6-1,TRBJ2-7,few,CASTYGGSSYEQYF,TGTGCCAGCACCTATGGTGGGAGCTCCTACGAGCAGTACTTC
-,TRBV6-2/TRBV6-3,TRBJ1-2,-,CASSLDRSVGYTF,TGTGCCAGCAGCCTAGACAGGTCTGTCGGCTACACCTTC
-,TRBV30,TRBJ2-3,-,CAWSVWRGSTDTQYF,TGTGCCTGGAGTGTGTGGCGGGGAAGCACAGATACGCAGTATTTT
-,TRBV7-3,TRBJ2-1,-,CASSLQGHTLNEQFF,TGTGCCAGCAGCTTACAGGGGCATACATTGAATGAGCAGTTCTTC
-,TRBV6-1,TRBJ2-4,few,CASSVVWEAKNIQYF,TGTGCCAGCAGTGTAGTCTGGGAGGCCAAAAACATTCAGTACTTC
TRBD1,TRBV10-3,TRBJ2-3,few,CAINYRDSRTDTQYF,TGTGCCATCAATTACCGGGACAGCCGCACAGATACGCAGTATTTT
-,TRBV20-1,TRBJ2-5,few,CSARDMRGTQYF,TGCAGTGCTAGAGATATGAGGGGGACCCAGTACTTC
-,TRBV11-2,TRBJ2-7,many,CASRGFHRPSYEQYF,TGTGCCAGCAGGGGGTTTCACAGACCATCCTACGAGCAGTACTTC
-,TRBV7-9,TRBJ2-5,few,CASSPTGPRETQYF,TGTGCCAGCAGCCCTACAGGCCCTCGAGAGACCCAGTACTTC
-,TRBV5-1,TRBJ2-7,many,CASSLSQSYEQYF,TGCGCCAGCAGCTTGAGCCAGAGTTACGAGCAGTACTTC
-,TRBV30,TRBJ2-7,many,CASTSFAGEQYF,TGTGCCTCCACCAGCTTTGCCGGGGAGCAGTACTTC
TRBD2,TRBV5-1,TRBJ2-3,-,CASSGGSGTDTQYF,TGCGCCAGCAGCGGCGGGAGTGGCACAGATACGCAGTATTTT
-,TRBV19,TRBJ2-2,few,CASSPTPPKGSGELFF,TGTGCCAGTAGTCCCACCCCCCCGAAGGGGTCCGGGGAGCTGTTTTTT
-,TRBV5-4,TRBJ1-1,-,CASSRKGGEWSTEAFF,TGTGCCAGCAGCCGAAAAGGTGGGGAGTGGAGCACTGAAGCTTTCTTT
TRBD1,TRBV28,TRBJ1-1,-,CACSFSQAGGGAFF,TGTGCCTGCAGTTTTTCTCAGGCAGGGGGGGGAGCTTTCTTT
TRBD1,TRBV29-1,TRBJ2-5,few,CSARDRDTETQYF,TGCAGCGCCCGGGACAGGGATACGGAGACCCAGTACTTC
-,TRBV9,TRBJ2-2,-,CASSVGQGITGELFF,TGTGCCAGCAGCGTAGGGCAGGGGATCACCGGGGAGCTGTTTTTT
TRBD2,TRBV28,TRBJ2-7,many,CASSPPGAGGHEQYF,TGTGCCAGCAGTCCCCCGGGGGCGGGAGGGCACGAGCAGTACTTC
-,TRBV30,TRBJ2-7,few,CAWDTGSPTYEQYF,TGTGCCTGGGACACAGGGTCCCCAACCTACGAGCAGTACTTC
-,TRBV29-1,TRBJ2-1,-,CSSSDGHEQFF,TGCAGCTCATCGGACGGGCATGAGCAGTTCTTC
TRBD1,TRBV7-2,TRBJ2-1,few,CASSLDRGIGNEQFF,TGTGCCAGCAGCCTCGACAGGGGGATCGGCAATGAGCAGTTCTTC
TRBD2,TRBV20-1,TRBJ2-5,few,CSAATSGTETQYF,TGCAGTGCTGCGACTAGCGGGACGGAGACCCAGTACTTC
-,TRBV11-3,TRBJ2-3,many,CASSARRGTDTQYF,TGTGCCAGCAGCGCTAGACGGGGGACAGATACGCAGTATTTT
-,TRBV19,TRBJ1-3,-,CASRKHSGNTIYF,TGTGCCAGTCGGAAACACTCTGGAAACACCATATATTTT
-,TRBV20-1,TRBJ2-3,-,CSARVRRTGTDTQYF,TGCAGTGCTAGAGTTCGGCGTACCGGCACAGATACGCAGTATTTT
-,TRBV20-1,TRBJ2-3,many,CSARAGSTDTQYF,TGCAGTGCTAGAGCCGGGAGCACAGATACGCAGTATTTT
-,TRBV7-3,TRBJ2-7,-,CASSLIRGRLAYEQYF,TGTGCCAGCAGCTTAATCCGGGGGCGGTTGGCCTACGAGCAGTACTTC
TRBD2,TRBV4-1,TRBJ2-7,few,CASSLSGSPHEQYF,TGCGCCAGCAGCCTCAGCGGGAGTCCCCACGAGCAGTACTTC
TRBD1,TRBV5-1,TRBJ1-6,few,CASSVDRNSPLHF,TGCGCCAGCAGCGTGGACAGGAATTCACCCCTCCACTTT
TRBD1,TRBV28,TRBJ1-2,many,CATRDSKIYGYTF,TGTGCCACCAGGGACAGCAAAATCTATGGCTACACCTTC
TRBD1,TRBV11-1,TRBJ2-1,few,CASSPRDSIYNEQFF,TGTGCCAGCAGCCCACGGGACAGTATTTACAATGAGCAGTTCTTC
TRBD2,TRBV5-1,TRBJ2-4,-,CASSRSGTSGSLDIQYF,TGCGCCAGCAGCAGATCCGGGACTAGCGGGAGTCTTGACATTCAGTACTTC